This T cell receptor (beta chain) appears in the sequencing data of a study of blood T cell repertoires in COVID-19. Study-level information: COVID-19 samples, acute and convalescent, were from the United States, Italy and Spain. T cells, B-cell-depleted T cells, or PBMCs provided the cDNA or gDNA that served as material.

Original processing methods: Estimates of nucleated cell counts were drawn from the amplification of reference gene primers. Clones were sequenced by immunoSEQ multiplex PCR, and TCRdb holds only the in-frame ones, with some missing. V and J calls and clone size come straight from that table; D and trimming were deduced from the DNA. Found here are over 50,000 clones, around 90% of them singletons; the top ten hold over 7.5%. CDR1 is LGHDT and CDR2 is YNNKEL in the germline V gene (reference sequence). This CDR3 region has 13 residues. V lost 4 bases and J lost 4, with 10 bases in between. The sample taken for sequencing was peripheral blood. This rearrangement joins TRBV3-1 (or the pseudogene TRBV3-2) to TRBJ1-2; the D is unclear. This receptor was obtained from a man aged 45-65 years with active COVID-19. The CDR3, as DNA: TGTGCCAGCAGCCGCGGAGAGGGCTATGGCTACACCTTC. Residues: CASSRGEGYGYTF.